This entry concerns a single T cell receptor (beta chain). The target antigen is unknown. These data are taken from a study of CD8+CD57+ T cells in acquired aplastic anemia. Study context: Isolated CD4+ and CD8+ cells, once sorted, yielded DNA averaging roughly 3.2 ug. Healthy donors yielded about 10.8 million CD4+ cell reads on average. Study observations and caveats: Some 28 sequences, all CD8+ CDR3, were shared between patients and controls.

The TCR beta profiling, which covered VDJ combination and CDR3 sequence, was carried out using genomic DNA as the template. TCRdb independently ran MiXCR on the reads; one entry per CDR3 protein. The table has 350,000 to 450,000 distinct CDR3 sequences, around 72% seen once. The CDR3 contains 13 residues. V was clipped by 2 bases and J by 2 bases, with 6 bases between them. The germline CDR1 and CDR2 sequences are SGDLS and YYNGEE. The receptor's source is a human donor in good health, serving as a control. The sample consisted of sorted CD4+, CD8+, or CD8+CD57+ T cells (not recorded which) from PBMCs. The chain joins TRBV9 to TRBJ2-3, with D perhaps TRBD1 (5 bases). CDR3 nucleotides: TGTGCCAGCAGCGTCGGACACACAGATACGCAGTATTTT. This codes for CASSVGHTDTQYF.